This T cell receptor beta chain stems from a study of PD-1 blockade in classical Hodgkin lymphoma. The wider study: The study gave patients nivolumab 3 mg/kg intravenously every 2 weeks.

Method: immunoSEQ multiplex PCR; TCRdb's copy keeps in-frame clones and lacks some. The sample holds 45,000 to 55,000 clones, about 76% seen once. Details on this clone: Its antigen is currently unknown.

General study points: The origin of the repertoire differences remains undefined, with disease activity or prior therapy as possible causes.

Time point: cycle 4 day 1 (C4D1), after less than seven weeks of nivolumab. Each patient relapsed following autologous stem cell transplantation, and prior brentuximab vedotin exposure differed. The CDR3 runs 15 residues. The germline V gene has CDR1 SGHVS and CDR2 FNYEAQ. V was trimmed by 2 bases and J by 4 bases, leaving 14 bases between them. The source was peripheral blood mononuclear cells (PBMCs), collected before the fourth cycle of nivolumab. The clonotype was recovered from a human donor with classical Hodgkin lymphoma. This chain uses TRBV7-6 with TRBJ2-5; possibly TRBD1 for D (5 bases). DNA of the CDR3: TGTGCCAGCAGCTTACGGGCCGGTCAGGGAGAGACCCAGTACTTC. The encoded protein is CASSLRAGQGETQYF.